This T cell receptor beta chain is drawn from a study of human T cells and chemical hapten exposure. The wider study: Reading of the patch tests, which applied 0.01% DPC to the upper back, occurred at 6 days. Variation in per-sample TCR yields came mainly from small pooled library volume differences.

The V end was cut by 0 bases, the J end by 5 bases, with 11 bases between. CDR1 and CDR2 (germline): SGHRS, YFSETQ. This CDR3 is 15 amino acids long. Study outcomes and limitations: Sensitization with DPC brought no change to TCRs above 1 in 1000 in frequency.

Stated time point: patch test 1, 2 weeks after DPC sensitization. Regarding treatment: therapeutic diphenylcyclopropenone sensitization with weekly scalp DPC. Unfractionated whole blood served as the source for total RNA extraction. A single record per CDR3 protein comes from TCRdb applying MiXCR to the RACE reads. This repertoire shows about 90,000 distinct CDR3 sequences, about 11% found once; its top ten account for less than 2.5%. Turning to this clonotype: The antigen is not known.

The genes are TRBV5-1 and TRBJ2-2; D gene uncertain. This specimen was whole blood, taken in connection with sensitization to the hapten diphenylcyclopropenone (DPC). The sequence was obtained from a man between 40 and 49 years old with alopecia areata. Some clones in this sample may be carry-over from other donors' samples. The CDR3: CASSLALQVTGELFF. The CDR3 region has the DNA TGCGCCAGCAGCTTGGCCCTGCAGGTGACCGGGGAGCTGTTTTTT.